This section outlines one TCR beta chain sequence together with its context. This sample is part of a study of CD8 T cells in Susac syndrome. RNA totalling about 0.5 to 1 ug underwent reverse transcription with random hexamers. TCRdb processed the immunoSEQ multiplex PCR reads anew with MiXCR; each CDR3 protein has one entry. The sample holds approximately 230,000 distinct CDR3 sequences, over 85% seen once. J lost 0 bases, V lost 4 bases, and 13 bases had no gene match. Germline-derived CDR1 and CDR2 are MGHRA and YSYEKL. The CDR3 is 19 residues long. Sequencing used CD4+ T cells from PBMCs. The rearrangement joins TRBV4-1 to TRBJ2-3, with 10 bases aligning to TRBD2. This receptor was taken from a human donor with multiple sclerosis. The CDR3 sequence is CASSLQGFGLAASTDTQYF. CDR3 nucleotides: TGCGCCAGCAGCCTCCAAGGCTTTGGACTAGCGGCTAGCACAGATACGCAGTATTTT.